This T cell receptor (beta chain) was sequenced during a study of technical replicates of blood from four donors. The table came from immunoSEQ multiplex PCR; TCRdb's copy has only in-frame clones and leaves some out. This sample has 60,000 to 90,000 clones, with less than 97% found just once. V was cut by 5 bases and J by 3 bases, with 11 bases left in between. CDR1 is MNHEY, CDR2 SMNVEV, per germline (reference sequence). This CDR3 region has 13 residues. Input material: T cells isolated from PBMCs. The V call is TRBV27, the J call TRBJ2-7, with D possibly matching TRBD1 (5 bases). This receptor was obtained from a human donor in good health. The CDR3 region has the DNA TGTGCCAGCAGTCACGGACACCACTACGAGCAGTACTTC. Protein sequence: CASSHGHHYEQYF.